The sample holds a few counts of the clone carrying this T cell receptor beta chain. Its antigen is not identified. The data belong to a study of beta chain features in type 1 diabetes. Looking at the study overall: Age, gender and cell yields were similar between patients and healthy donors. General study results and limits: Naive, central memory and Treg TCRB repertoires appeared more alike in patients than in healthy donors. Within each of all four CD4+ subsets, Type 1 diabetes patients had TCRB CDR3s that were moderately but significantly shorter.

CDR1 SGHTA and CDR2 FQGNSA come from the germline V gene. V trimming: 6 bases; J trimming: 5 bases; junction bases outside the gene matches: 4. The CDR3 extends over 14 amino acids. The sequenced template was cDNA made from the entire isolated RNA. Read counts averaged around 3.9 million for samples of naive, central memory and regulatory T cells. Profiling relied on immunoSEQ multiplex PCR, and the TCRdb table lists in-frame clones only, not all of them. The table lists about 340,000 clones, around 8.5% of them singletons. The genes are TRBV7-2 and TRBJ1-6, with TRBD1 matching over 7 bases. This clonotype was obtained from a man aged 30-40 years with type 1 diabetes. The sample comprised central memory CD4+ T cells from blood. The CDR3 is CASRWTGDNSPLHF. The CDR3 bases are TGTGCCAGCAGGTGGACAGGCGATAATTCACCCCTCCACTTT.